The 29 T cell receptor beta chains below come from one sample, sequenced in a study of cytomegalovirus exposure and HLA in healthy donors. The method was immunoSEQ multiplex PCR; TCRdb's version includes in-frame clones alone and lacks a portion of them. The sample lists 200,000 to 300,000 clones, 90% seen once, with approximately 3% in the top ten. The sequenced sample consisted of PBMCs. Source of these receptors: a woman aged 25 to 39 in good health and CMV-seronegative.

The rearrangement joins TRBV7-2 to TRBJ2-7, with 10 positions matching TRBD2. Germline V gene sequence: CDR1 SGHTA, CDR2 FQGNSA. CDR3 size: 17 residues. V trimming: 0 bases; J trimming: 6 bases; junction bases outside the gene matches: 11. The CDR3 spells CASSLAPASGSWGEQYF. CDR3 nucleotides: TGTGCCAGCAGCTTAGCCCCGGCTAGCGGGAGCTGGGGCGAGCAGTACTTC.

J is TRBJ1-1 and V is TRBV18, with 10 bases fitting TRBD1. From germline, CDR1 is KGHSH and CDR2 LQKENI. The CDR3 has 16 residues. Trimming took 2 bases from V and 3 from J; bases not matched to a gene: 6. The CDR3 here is CASSPMTGGSHTEAFF. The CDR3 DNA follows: TGTGCCAGCTCACCAATGACAGGGGGCTCGCACACTGAAGCTTTCTTT.

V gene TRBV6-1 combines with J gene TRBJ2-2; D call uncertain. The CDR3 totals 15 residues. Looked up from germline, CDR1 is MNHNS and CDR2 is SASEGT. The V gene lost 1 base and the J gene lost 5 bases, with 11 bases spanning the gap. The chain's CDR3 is CASSEVGRLTGELFF. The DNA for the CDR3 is TGTGCCAGCAGTGAAGTTGGTAGATTAACCGGGGAGCTGTTTTTT.

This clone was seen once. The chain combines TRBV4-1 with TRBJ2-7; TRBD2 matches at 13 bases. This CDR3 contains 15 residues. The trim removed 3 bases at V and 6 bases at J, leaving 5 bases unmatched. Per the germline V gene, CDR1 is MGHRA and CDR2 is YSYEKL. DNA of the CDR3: TGCGCCAGCAGCCACGGACTAGCGGGGGACGGCGAGCAGTACTTC. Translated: CASSHGLAGDGEQYF.

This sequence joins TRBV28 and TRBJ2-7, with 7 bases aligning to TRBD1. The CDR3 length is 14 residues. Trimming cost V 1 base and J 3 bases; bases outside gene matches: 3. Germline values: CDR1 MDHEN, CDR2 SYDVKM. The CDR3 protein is CASSLLRQGYEQYF. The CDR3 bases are TGTGCCAGCAGTTTATTGAGACAGGGCTACGAGCAGTACTTC.

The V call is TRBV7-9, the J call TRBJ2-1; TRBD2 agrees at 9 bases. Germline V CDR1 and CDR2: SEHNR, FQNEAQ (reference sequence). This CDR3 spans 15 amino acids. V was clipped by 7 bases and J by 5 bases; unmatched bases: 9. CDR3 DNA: TGTGCCAGCACCCTACACCTAGCGGGACACAATGAGCAGTTCTTC. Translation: CASTLHLAGHNEQFF.

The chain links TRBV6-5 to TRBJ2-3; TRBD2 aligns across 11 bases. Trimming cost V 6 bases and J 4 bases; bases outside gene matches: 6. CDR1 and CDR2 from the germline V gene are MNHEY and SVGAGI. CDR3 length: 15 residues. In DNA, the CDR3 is TGTGCCAGCAGCCTACTAGCGGGAGACGCAGATACGCAGTATTTT. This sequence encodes CASSLLAGDADTQYF.

The CDR3 region has the DNA TGTGCCAGCAGCTACGTTAGCGGGAGCAAAGAGACCCAGTACTTC. Translation gives CASSYVSGSKETQYF. The chain joins TRBV5-4 to TRBJ2-5, with 9 bases fitting TRBD2. V gave up 3 bases and J gave up 3 bases; unmatched junction bases: 6. CDR1 SGHNT and CDR2 YYREEE come from the germline V gene (reference sequence). This CDR3 spans 15 amino acids.

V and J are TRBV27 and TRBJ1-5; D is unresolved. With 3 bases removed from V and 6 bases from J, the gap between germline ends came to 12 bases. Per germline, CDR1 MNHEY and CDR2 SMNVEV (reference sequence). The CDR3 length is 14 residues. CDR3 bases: TGTGCCAGCAGTTTGATTGGGGAGGGTCAGCCCCAGCATTTT. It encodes CASSLIGEGQPQHF.

The CDR3 loop is CASSSRSGPANNEQFF. Written as DNA, the CDR3 is TGTGCCAGCAGTTCCCGAAGCGGGCCGGCCAACAATGAGCAGTTCTTC. The J gene is TRBJ2-1, the V gene TRBV7-3, with a tentative D call TRBD2 (6 bases). Germline CDR1 and CDR2: SGHTA and FQGTGA. This CDR3 region has 16 residues. V lost 6 bases to trimming and J lost 5 bases, with 20 bases between them.

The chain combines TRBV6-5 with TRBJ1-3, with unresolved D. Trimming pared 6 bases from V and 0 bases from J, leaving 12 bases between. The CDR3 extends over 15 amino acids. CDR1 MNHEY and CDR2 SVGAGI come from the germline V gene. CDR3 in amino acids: CASRNRPGSGNTIYF. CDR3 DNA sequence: TGTGCCAGCAGAAATAGACCCGGCTCTGGAAACACCATATATTTT.

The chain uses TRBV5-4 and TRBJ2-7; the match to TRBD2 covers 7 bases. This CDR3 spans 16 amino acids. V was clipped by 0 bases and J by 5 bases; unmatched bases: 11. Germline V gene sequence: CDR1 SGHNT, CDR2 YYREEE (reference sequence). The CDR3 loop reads CASSLATPGLRHEQYF. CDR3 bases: TGTGCCAGCAGCTTGGCAACACCGGGACTAAGACACGAGCAGTACTTC.

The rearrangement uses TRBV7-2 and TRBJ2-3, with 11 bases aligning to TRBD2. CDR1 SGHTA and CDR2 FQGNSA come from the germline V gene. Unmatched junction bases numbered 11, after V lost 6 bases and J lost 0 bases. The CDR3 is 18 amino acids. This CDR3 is CASSRLAGPLASTDTQYF. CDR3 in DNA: TGTGCCAGCAGTCGACTAGCGGGACCCCTAGCTAGCACAGATACGCAGTATTTT. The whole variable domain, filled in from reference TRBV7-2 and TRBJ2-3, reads GAGVSQSPSNKVTEKGKDVELRCDPISGHTALYWYRQSLGQGLEFLIYFQGNSAPDKSGLPSDRFSAERTGGSVSTLTIQRTQQEDSAVYLCASSRLAGPLASTDTQYFGPGTRLTVL.

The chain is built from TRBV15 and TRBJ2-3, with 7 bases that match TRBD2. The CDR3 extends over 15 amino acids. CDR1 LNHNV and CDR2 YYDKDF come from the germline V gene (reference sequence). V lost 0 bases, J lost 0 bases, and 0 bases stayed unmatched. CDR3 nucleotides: TGTGCCACCAGCAGAGATAGCGGGAGCACAGATACGCAGTATTTT. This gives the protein CATSRDSGSTDTQYF.

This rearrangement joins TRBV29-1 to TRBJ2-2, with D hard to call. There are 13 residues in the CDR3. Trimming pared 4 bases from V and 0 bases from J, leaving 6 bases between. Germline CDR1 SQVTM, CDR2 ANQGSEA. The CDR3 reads CSVGSTNTGELFF. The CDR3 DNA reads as TGCAGCGTTGGGAGCACGAACACCGGGGAGCTGTTTTTT.

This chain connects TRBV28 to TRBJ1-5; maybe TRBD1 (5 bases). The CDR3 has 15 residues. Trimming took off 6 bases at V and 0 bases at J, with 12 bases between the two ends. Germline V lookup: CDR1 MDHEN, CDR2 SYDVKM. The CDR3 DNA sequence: TGTGCCAGCAGAGACAGCGTTATTAGCAATCAGCCCCAGCATTTT. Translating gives CASRDSVISNQPQHF.

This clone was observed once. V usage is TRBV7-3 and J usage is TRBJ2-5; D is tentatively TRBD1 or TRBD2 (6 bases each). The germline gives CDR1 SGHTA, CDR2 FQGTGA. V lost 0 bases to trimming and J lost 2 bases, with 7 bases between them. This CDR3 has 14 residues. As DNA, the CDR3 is TGTGCCAGCAGCTTAACAGGGGGGCAAGAGACCCAGTACTTC. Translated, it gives CASSLTGGQETQYF.

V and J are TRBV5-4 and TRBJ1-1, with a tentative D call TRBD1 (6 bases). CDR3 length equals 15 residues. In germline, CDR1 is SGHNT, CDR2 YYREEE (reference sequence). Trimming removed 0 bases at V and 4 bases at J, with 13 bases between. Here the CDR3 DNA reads TGTGCCAGCAGCTTGGCCGGGAGGGGGTTCACTGAAGCTTTCTTT. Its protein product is CASSLAGRGFTEAFF. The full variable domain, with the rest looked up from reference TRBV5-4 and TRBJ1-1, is ETGVTQSPTHLIKTRGQQVTLRCSSQSGHNTVSWYQQALGQGPQFIFQYYREEENGRGNFPPRFSGLQFPNYSSELNVNALELDDSALYLCASSLAGRGFTEAFFGQGTRLTVV.

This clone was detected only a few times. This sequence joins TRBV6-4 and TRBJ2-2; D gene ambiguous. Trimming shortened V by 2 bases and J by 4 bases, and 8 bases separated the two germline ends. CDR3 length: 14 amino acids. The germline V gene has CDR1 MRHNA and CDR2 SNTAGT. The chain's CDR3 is CASSDNPGTGELFF. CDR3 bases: TGTGCCAGCAGTGACAATCCCGGCACCGGGGAGCTGTTTTTT.

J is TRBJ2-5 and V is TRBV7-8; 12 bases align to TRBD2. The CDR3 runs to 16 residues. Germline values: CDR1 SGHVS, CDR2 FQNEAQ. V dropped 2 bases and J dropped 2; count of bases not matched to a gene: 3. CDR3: CASSLPGLAGQETQYF. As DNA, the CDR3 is TGTGCCAGCAGCTTACCCGGACTAGCGGGACAAGAGACCCAGTACTTC. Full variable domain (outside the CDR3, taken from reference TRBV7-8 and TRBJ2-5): GAGVSQSPRYKVAKRGQDVALRCDPISGHVSLFWYQQALGQGPEFLTYFQNEAQLDKSGLPSDRFFAERPEGSVSTLKIQRTQQEDSAVYLCASSLPGLAGQETQYFGPGTRLLVL.

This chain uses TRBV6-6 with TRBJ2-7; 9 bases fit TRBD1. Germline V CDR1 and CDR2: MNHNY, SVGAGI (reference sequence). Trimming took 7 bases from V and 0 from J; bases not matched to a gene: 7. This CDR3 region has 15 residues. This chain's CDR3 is CASTEPGQGSYEQYF. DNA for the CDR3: TGTGCCAGCACTGAACCGGGACAGGGCTCCTACGAGCAGTACTTC.

The CDR3 DNA follows: TGTGCCAGTAGTGGAGACGGGACTAGCAATCAGCCCCAGCATTTT. This sequence encodes CASSGDGTSNQPQHF. This chain connects TRBV19 to TRBJ1-5; D might be TRBD1 (5 bases). Trimming took off 5 bases at V and 0 bases at J, with 11 bases between the two ends. The CDR3 runs 15 residues. Germline-derived CDR1 and CDR2 are LNHDA and SQIVND (reference sequence).

The CDR3 DNA reads as TGTGCCAGCAGCTCAGCGGGAGGGGGCACAGATACGCAGTATTTT. Translation gives CASSSAGGGTDTQYF. The chain recombines TRBV7-6 with TRBJ2-3, with 10 bases aligning to TRBD2. CDR3 size: 15 residues. V lost 4 bases, J lost 1 base, and 2 bases stayed unmatched. Germline-derived CDR1 and CDR2 are SGHVS and FNYEAQ.

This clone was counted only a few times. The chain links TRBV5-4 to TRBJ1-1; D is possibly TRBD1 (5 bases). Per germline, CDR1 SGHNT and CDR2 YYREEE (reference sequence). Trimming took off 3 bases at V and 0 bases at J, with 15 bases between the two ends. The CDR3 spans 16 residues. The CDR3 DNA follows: TGTGCCAGCAGCTCCGACCCGGGACGTATGAACACTGAAGCTTTCTTT. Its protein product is CASSSDPGRMNTEAFF.

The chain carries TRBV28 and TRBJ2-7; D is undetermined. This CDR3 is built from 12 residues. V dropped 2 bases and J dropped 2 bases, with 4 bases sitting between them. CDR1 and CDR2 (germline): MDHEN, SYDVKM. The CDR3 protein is CASSLEAYEQYF. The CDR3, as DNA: TGTGCCAGCAGTTTAGAGGCCTACGAGCAGTACTTC.

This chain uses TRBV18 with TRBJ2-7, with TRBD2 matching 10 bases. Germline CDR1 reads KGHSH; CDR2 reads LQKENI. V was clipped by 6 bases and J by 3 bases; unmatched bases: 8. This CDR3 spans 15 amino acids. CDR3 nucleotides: TGTGCCAGCTCCCCGAACCTAGCGGGAGACTACGAGCAGTACTTC. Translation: CASSPNLAGDYEQYF.

The CDR3 nucleotides read TGTGCCAGCAGCCAACAAGTCATTTTGGGAAACACCATATATTTT. This translates into CASSQQVILGNTIYF. V usage is TRBV14 and J usage is TRBJ1-3, with D unresolved. Germline CDR1 SGHDN, CDR2 FVKESK. Trimming cost V 2 bases and J 4 bases, with 12 bases left between them. The CDR3 is made up of 15 amino acids.

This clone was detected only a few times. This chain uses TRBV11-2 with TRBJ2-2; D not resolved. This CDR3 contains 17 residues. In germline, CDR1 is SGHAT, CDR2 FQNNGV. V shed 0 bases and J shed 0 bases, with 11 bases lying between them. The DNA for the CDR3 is TGTGCCAGCAGCTTAGACGCCGGACGGACGAACACCGGGGAGCTGTTTTTT. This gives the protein CASSLDAGRTNTGELFF.

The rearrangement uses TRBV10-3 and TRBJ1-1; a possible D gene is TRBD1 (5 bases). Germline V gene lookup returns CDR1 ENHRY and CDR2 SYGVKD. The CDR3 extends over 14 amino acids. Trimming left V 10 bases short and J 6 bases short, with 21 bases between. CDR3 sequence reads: CASNPGLADPEAFF. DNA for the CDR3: TGTGCCAGTAACCCGGGACTCGCCGACCCTGAAGCTTTCTTT.